This T cell receptor (beta chain) was found in a study of beta chain features in type 1 diabetes. General study points: TCRB CDR3s were moderately but significantly shorter in Type 1 diabetes patients in all four CD4+ subsets.

This clone was seen a few times. Its antigen remains unidentified. The CDR3 totals 14 residues. TCRB transcripts that were expressed got sequenced, as all of the isolated RNA had been reverse transcribed. This table comes from immunoSEQ multiplex PCR, and its TCRdb copy is limited to in-frame clones, with some not included. The sample lists about 150,000 clones, approximately 8% occurring once. V gene TRBV21-1 combines with J gene TRBJ2-1; TRBD1, the D gene given by the table, was not confirmed from the DNA. TRBV21-1 is given as a pseudogene. The receptor was derived from a man aged 18 to 35 with type 1 diabetes. The sequenced sample consisted of central memory CD4+ T cells from blood. The CDR3 protein is CLPSGTGDYNEQFF. Here the CDR3 DNA reads TGCCTGCCCTCCGGGACAGGGGACTACAATGAGCAGTTCTTC.